Detailed here is one T cell receptor beta chain. The target antigen is unknown. These data originate in a study of blood T cells in healthy people across ages. The CDR3 is 14 residues long. CDR1 SGHVS and CDR2 FQNEAQ come from the germline V gene. V was cut by 10 bases and J by 4 bases, with 16 bases left in between. A second PCR of 7 to 11 cycles used a sample-barcoded 5' primer and a J-beta primer mix. TCRdb re-called the 5' RACE reads through MiXCR, storing one row per CDR3 protein. The sample gives about 590,000 distinct CDR3 sequences, less than 35% of which show up once; around 16% is in the top ten. Regarding the study as a whole: Observed TCR beta diversity showed a strong correlation with the percentage of naive T cells as measured by flow cytometry.

The specimen was blood. This chain uses TRBV7-8 with TRBJ2-2; D not certain. The TCR comes from a woman older than 75 in good health. The CDR3 loop reads CANKNLSATGELFF. The CDR3 DNA reads TGTGCCAACAAAAACCTCTCGGCCACCGGGGAGCTGTTTTTT.